The source of this T cell receptor (beta chain) is a study of beta chain features in type 1 diabetes. About the research overall: Age, gender, cell numbers and subset yield matched between patients and controls. Whole-study findings and limits: When Type 1 diabetes patients were examined, their TCRB CDR3s proved moderately but significantly shorter in all four CD4+ subsets. Sequencing of cDNA might inflate the share of cells that strongly express TCR. The similarity of naive, central memory and Treg TCRB repertoires appeared greater among patients than among healthy donors.

The isolated RNA, all of it, was reverse transcribed, so expressed TCRB transcripts were what got sequenced. The repertoire was sequenced with immunoSEQ multiplex PCR; TCRdb's copy has only in-frame clones and lacks some. Among about 53,000 clones listed, around 60% were seen once. In the case of this clone: The antigen remains unidentified.

This CDR3 comprises 14 residues. Trimming left V 7 bases short and J 0 bases short, with 9 bases between. The germline V gene encodes CDR1 ENHRY and CDR2 SYGVKD. The chain joins TRBV10-3 to TRBJ2-2; maybe TRBD2 (5 bases). The sample was stem cell memory CD4+ T cells from blood. The receptor was derived from a young woman with type 1 diabetes. CDR3 in amino acids: CAITGSANTGELFF. The CDR3 nucleotides are TGTGCCATCACGGGGTCCGCGAACACCGGGGAGCTGTTTTTT.